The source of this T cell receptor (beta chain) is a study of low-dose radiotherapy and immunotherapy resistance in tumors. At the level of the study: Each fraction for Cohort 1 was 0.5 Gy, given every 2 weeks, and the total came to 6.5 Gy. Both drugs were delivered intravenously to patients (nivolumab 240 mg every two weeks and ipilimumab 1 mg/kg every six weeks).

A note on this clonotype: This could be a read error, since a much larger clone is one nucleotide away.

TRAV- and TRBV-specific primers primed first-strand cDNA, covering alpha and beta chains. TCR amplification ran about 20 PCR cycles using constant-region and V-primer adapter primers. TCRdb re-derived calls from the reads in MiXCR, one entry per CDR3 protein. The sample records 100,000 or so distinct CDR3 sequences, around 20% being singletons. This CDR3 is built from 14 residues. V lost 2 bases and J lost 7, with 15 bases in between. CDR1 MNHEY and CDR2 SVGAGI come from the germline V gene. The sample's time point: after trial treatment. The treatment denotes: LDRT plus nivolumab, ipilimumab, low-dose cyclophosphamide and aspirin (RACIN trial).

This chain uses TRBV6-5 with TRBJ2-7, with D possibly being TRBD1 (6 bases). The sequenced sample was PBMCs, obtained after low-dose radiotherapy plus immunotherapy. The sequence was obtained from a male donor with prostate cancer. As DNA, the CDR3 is TGTGCCAGCAGTTACGGGCAGGGGAGCAATGAGCAGTACTTC. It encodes CASSYGQGSNEQYF.